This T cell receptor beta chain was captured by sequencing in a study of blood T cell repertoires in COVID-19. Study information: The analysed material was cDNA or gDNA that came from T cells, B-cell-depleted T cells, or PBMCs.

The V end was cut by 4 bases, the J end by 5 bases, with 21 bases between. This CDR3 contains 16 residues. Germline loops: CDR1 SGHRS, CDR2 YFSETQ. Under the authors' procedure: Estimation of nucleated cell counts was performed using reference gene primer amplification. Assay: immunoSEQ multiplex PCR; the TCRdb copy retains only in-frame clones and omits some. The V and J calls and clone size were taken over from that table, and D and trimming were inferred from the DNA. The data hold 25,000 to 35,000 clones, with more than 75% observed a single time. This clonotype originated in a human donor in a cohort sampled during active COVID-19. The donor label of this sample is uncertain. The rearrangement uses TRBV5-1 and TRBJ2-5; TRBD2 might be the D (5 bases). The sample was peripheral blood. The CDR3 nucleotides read TGCGCCAGCAGCCGATGGACTTCCCGGGAAGGGGAGACCCAGTACTTC. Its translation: CASSRWTSREGETQYF.